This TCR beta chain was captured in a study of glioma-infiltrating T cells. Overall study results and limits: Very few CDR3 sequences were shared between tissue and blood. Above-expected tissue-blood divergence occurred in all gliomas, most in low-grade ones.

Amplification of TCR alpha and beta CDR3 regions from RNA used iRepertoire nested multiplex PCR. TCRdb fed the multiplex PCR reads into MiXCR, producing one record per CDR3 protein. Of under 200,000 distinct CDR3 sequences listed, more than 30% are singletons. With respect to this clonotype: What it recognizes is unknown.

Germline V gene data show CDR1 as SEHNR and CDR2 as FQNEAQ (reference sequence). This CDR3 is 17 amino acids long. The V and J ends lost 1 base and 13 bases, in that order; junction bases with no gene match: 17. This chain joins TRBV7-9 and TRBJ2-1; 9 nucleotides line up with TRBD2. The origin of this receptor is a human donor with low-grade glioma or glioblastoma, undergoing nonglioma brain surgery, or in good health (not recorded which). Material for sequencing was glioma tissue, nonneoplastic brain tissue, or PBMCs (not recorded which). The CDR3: CASSLGRGGRAPRGQFF. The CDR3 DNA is TGTGCCAGCAGCTTAGGTCGCGGCGGGAGGGCCCCCCGTGGCCAGTTCTTC.